Here is one TCR beta chain with its context. The antigen remains undetermined. The data were obtained in a study of cytomegalovirus exposure and HLA in healthy donors. Findings and limits, study-wide: TRBV6-2, TRBV6-3 and some other V segments were unresolvable in 87-base-pair reads. Reportedly, TCR beta sequences accurately predicted HLA-A and HLA-B alleles in most subjects.

The CDR3 is 16 residues long. CDR1 is SNHLY, CDR2 FYNNEI, per germline. V dropped 6 bases and J dropped 6 bases, with 21 bases sitting between them. Use of 60 Vbeta and 13 Jbeta primers characterized the PCR. Data came from immunoSEQ multiplex PCR; TCRdb stores just in-frame clones and leaves some out. The sample records 110,000 or so clones, 70% to 85% being singletons. The sample taken for sequencing was PBMCs. The sequence was obtained from a woman between 50 and 59 years old in good health and CMV-seropositive. The V and J genes are TRBV2 and TRBJ1-5; no firm D call. The CDR3 DNA follows: TGTGCCAGCAGCGCAGATGGGCCGATATCCAGTCAGCCCCAGCATTTT. Protein: CASSADGPISSQPQHF.